This entry lists 20 T cell receptor beta chains sequenced from one sample in a study of blood T cell repertoires in COVID-19. Sequenced by immunoSEQ multiplex PCR; TCRdb stores in-frame clones only, minus some. The profile shows around 250,000 clones, around 88% of them singletons. The specimen was peripheral blood. Receptors were obtained from a man between 35 and 55 years old with active or convalescent COVID-19.

In DNA, the CDR3 is TGTGCCAGCAATCAGGGAATGTACAATGAGCAGTTCTTC. Translating it yields CASNQGMYNEQFF. V is TRBV7-9 and J is TRBJ2-1, with D maybe TRBD1 (5 bases). This CDR3 has 13 amino acids. Between the trimmed V and J ends, which lost 7 bases and 4 bases, there was a span of 11 bases. In germline, CDR1 is SEHNR, CDR2 FQNEAQ (reference sequence).

The rearrangement links TRBV5-5 to TRBJ2-1; TRBD1 aligns across 7 bases. Germline V gene sequence: CDR1 SGHKS, CDR2 YYEKEE (reference sequence). V lost 4 bases, J lost 4 bases, and 2 bases stayed unmatched. This CDR3 has 13 amino acids. CDR3 bases: TGTGCCAGCAGCCCCAGGGGGTACAATGAGCAGTTCTTC. Translation: CASSPRGYNEQFF.

The chain couples TRBV15 to TRBJ2-7; perhaps TRBD1 as D (5 bases). This CDR3 has 13 residues. Germline lookup yields CDR1 LNHNV and CDR2 YYDKDF (reference sequence). V dropped 3 bases and J dropped 3 bases, with 9 bases sitting between them. In DNA form, the CDR3 reads TGTGCCACCAGCAGGGACAAGTACTACGAGCAGTACTTC. Protein sequence: CATSRDKYYEQYF.

The chain has TRBV5-3 and TRBJ1-6, with 8 bases aligning to TRBD1. TRBV5-3 is an ORF, and what it does is uncertain. J lost 10 bases, V lost 4 bases, and 10 bases had no gene match. The CDR3 sequence is 15 residues long. This chain's CDR3 is CARSPPGTGPSPLHF. The CDR3 DNA is TGTGCCAGAAGCCCCCCCGGGACAGGTCCCTCACCCCTCCACTTT.

The chain joins TRBV14 to TRBJ1-2, with 9 bases matching TRBD1. The CDR3 extends over 13 amino acids. The germline CDR1 and CDR2 sequences are SGHDN and FVKESK. With V trimmed by 2 bases and J by 8 bases, 3 bases remained unmatched. The CDR3 sequence: CASSQNRGQGYTF. In DNA form, the CDR3 reads TGTGCCAGCAGCCAAAACAGGGGGCAAGGCTACACCTTC.

This clone appeared once. The J gene is TRBJ2-3, the V gene TRBV30, with 7 bases matching TRBD2. The V gene end was trimmed by 1 base and the J gene end by 8 bases; junction bases not matched to a gene: 6. The CDR3 runs to 13 residues. CDR1 is GTSNPN, CDR2 SVGIG, per germline (reference sequence). The CDR3 DNA is TGTGCCTGGAGTGGCGGGAGTCGAGCTACGCAGTATTTT. It translates to CAWSGGSRATQYF.

The V gene is TRBV19, the J gene TRBJ1-6; D is ambiguous. The ends were cut back, 2 bases at V and 3 bases at J, with 11 bases in the middle. This CDR3 region has 16 residues. From germline, CDR1 is LNHDA and CDR2 SQIVND (reference sequence). CDR3 region: CASSISFQVYNSPLHF. CDR3 coding DNA: TGTGCCAGTAGTATATCTTTCCAGGTCTATAATTCACCCCTCCACTTT.

This chain links TRBV6-5 with TRBJ1-1, with D maybe TRBD1 (6 bases). The CDR3 covers 13 residues. With 8 bases removed from V and 4 bases from J, the gap between germline ends came to 14 bases. CDR1 and CDR2 from the germline V gene are MNHEY and SVGAGI. CDR3 nucleotides: TGTGCCAGCCCTCTGGGGGCGGGCACTGAAGCTTTCTTT. Amino acid sequence: CASPLGAGTEAFF.

The rearrangement joins TRBV24-1 to TRBJ1-2; D is perhaps TRBD1 (6 bases). The CDR3 is 13 residues long. Germline CDR1 is KGHDR and CDR2 is SFDVKD. V shed 3 bases and J shed 8 bases, with 12 bases lying between them. Here the CDR3 reads CATSDRGIRGYTF. The DNA for the CDR3 is TGTGCCACCAGTGATAGGGGGATTCGAGGCTACACCTTC.

This rearrangement joins TRBV11-2 to TRBJ1-6; D gene unclear. CDR3 length equals 14 residues. CDR1 and CDR2 (germline): SGHAT, FQNNGV. With 1 base removed from V and 7 bases from J, the gap between germline ends came to 8 bases. CDR3 DNA: TGTGCCAGCAGCTTAGCCCGGTACAATTCACCCCTCCACTTT. Residues: CASSLARYNSPLHF.

Only one count was recorded for this clone. The chain's CDR3 is CATSRVDRGPEDSPLHF. In DNA, the CDR3 is TGTGCCACCAGCAGAGTGGACAGGGGGCCCGAAGATTCACCCCTCCACTTT. The V call is TRBV15, the J call TRBJ1-6; 11 bases are shared with TRBD1. The germline V gene encodes CDR1 LNHNV and CDR2 YYDKDF (reference sequence). V lost 1 base and J lost 8; bases outside the gene matches: 7. The CDR3 extends over 17 amino acids.

There are a few counts of this clone. V gene TRBV5-1 combines with J gene TRBJ2-7; 7 bases are a match to TRBD1. V dropped 0 bases and J dropped 1; count of bases not matched to a gene: 7. Germline-derived CDR1 and CDR2 are SGHRS and YFSETQ. The CDR3 consists of 16 residues. This CDR3 reads CASSLEVTGSSYEQYF. The CDR3 coding sequence is TGCGCCAGCAGCTTGGAGGTGACAGGGTCTTCCTACGAGCAGTACTTC.

This chain connects TRBV7-8 to TRBJ1-1, with D possibly TRBD1 on 5 matching bases. Trimming removed 5 bases at V and 3 bases at J, with 16 bases between. Germline V gives CDR1 SGHVS, CDR2 FQNEAQ. CDR3 length: 15 amino acids. The CDR3 coding sequence is TGTGCCAGCAGCCGTGACAGTGGAAGGTACACTGAAGCTTTCTTT. Translated: CASSRDSGRYTEAFF.

V gene TRBV18 combines with J gene TRBJ2-2, with 12 bases fitting TRBD1. Trimming took 3 bases from V and 6 from J; bases not matched to a gene: 2. CDR1 is KGHSH, CDR2 LQKENI, per germline. This CDR3 has 15 residues. DNA for the CDR3: TGTGCCAGCTCACCGGGACAGGGGGCCTCCGGGGAGCTGTTTTTT. This gives the protein CASSPGQGASGELFF.

This chain connects TRBV2 to TRBJ1-6; 9 bases map to TRBD1. CDR3 length: 15 residues. CDR1 is SNHLY, CDR2 FYNNEI, per germline. V trimming: 10 bases; J trimming: 5 bases; junction bases outside the gene matches: 9. The CDR3, as DNA: TGTGCCACTTTGACAGGGGGAACCAATAATTCACCCCTCCACTTT. The encoded protein is CATLTGGTNNSPLHF.

This clone has a handful of counts. The rearrangement joins TRBV2 to TRBJ2-7, with D perhaps matching TRBD1 (7 bases). V was pared by 3 bases and J by 2 bases, with 14 bases between. This CDR3 comprises 15 residues. Germline lookup yields CDR1 SNHLY and CDR2 FYNNEI. CDR3 bases: TGTGCCAGCAGTGACAGGGGGAGGAAGACCTACGAGCAGTACTTC. Amino acid sequence: CASSDRGRKTYEQYF.

V and J are TRBV5-1 and TRBJ1-4; 8 positions match TRBD1. After removal of 1 base from V and 6 bases from J, the junction contained 5 bases not matched to a gene. This CDR3 is built from 15 residues. Per the germline V gene, CDR1 is SGHRS and CDR2 is YFSETQ. The CDR3 here is CASSLQGAVDEKLFF. CDR3 bases: TGCGCCAGCAGCTTGCAGGGGGCGGTAGATGAAAAACTGTTTTTT. The full variable domain, completed using reference TRBV5-1 and TRBJ1-4, is KAGVTQTPRYLIKTRGQQVTLSCSPISGHRSVSWYQQTPGQGLQFLFEYFSETQRNKGNFPGRFSGRQFSNSRSEMNVSTLELGDSALYLCASSLQGAVDEKLFFGSGTQLSVL.

The V call is TRBV7-2, the J call TRBJ2-2, with 7 bases matching TRBD2. Germline V lookup: CDR1 SGHTA, CDR2 FQGNSA. The CDR3 spans 15 residues. Trimming cost V 5 bases and J 4 bases; bases outside gene matches: 7. The CDR3 region has the DNA TGTGCCAGCAGCGAAAGGACTAGGGGCACCGGGGAGCTGTTTTTT. Encoded protein: CASSERTRGTGELFF.

This clone was found a few times. For the CDR3, the DNA is TGTGCCAGCAGCGCGGGACAGCGGGTTAGCAATCAGCCCCAGCATTTT. It encodes CASSAGQRVSNQPQHF. The J gene is TRBJ1-5, the V gene TRBV2; 7 nucleotides align to TRBD1. Looked up from germline, CDR1 is SNHLY and CDR2 is FYNNEI. V dropped 6 bases and J dropped 0; count of bases not matched to a gene: 8. This CDR3 has 16 amino acids.

The chain employs TRBV10-3 and TRBJ2-5; 8 nucleotides line up with TRBD1. CDR1 and CDR2 from the germline V gene are ENHRY and SYGVKD. Germline trimming cut 4 bases from V and 2 bases from J; bases unmatched to any gene: 3. The CDR3 totals 14 residues. The CDR3 sequence is CAISGRQGQETQYF. As DNA, the CDR3 is TGTGCCATCAGTGGACGACAGGGGCAAGAGACCCAGTACTTC.